A single T cell receptor (beta chain) is shown here with its context. This clonotype was counted a few times. This clone's antigen is unknown. Base-call qualities are not available, and no considerably larger clone is one nucleotide away. The data were taken from a study of tumor-infiltrating lymphocytes in primary liver carcinoma listed by TCRdb under 2017. In terms of the full investigation: Roughly five patients with histopathologically diagnosed primary liver carcinoma underwent surgical resection in China between 2015 and March 2016. A total of approximately 35 specimens from 5 patients, comprising some 25 tumor regions, 5 adjacent noncancerous liver tissues and 5 peripheral blood samples, were covered by TCRbeta repertoire sequencing. The five patients, three men and two women aged 30 to 69 years, had hepatocellular carcinoma (four) or combined HCC and intrahepatic cholangiocarcinoma (one). The study combined TCRbeta repertoire sequencing, expression microarrays and whole-exome sequencing across five regions of each liver tumor, with adjacent normal tissue and blood. Roughly 3.65 to 7.13 million productive TCRbeta reads were obtained per sample, and no significant difference in read depth was found between tissue types. Tumors of the five patients were stage T1-T3 N0M0 with maximum diameters of 4.2 to 10 cm. Technical replicate repertoires showed high reproducibility, with mean shared-clone rates about 0.88 and correlation coefficients above 0.95. Overall study results and their limits: Bulk unsorted samples precluded comparing CD4+ and CD8+ T cell repertoires. Only four or five patients were included in the study, and the authors note that the findings should be validated in a larger study. Compared with blood, tumors had a significantly larger share of the repertoire taken up by the top 250 clones (p = 0.039). Pairs of tumor regions showed greater repertoire overlap (mean around 36%) than tumor-adjacent pairs (roughly 17%) or tumor-blood pairs (around 15%), which is consistent with antigen-driven expansion. Only the TCR beta chain was sequenced, so true repertoire diversity is likely underestimated because unpaired alpha chains were not captured.

TCRbeta-specific cDNA was reverse-transcribed from 500 ng total RNA using a constant-region primer and ProtoScript II reverse transcriptase. Three nested multiplex PCR rounds, following a slightly modified ARM-PCR procedure, were used to build the TCRbeta libraries. Multiplex TRBV1-TRBV30 forward primers and a Cbeta reverse primer were used in the first two PCR rounds, each of which was run for roughly 10 cycles. Sample barcodes and Illumina adapters were attached in a final 25-cycle PCR using Deep VentR polymerase. Before sequencing, amplicons of 200-500 bp were gel-purified using a QIAquick gel extraction kit. An Illumina HiSeq 2500 was used to sequence the TCRbeta amplicons with 250-bp paired-end reads. As for how the authors treated the data: Trimmomatic v0.33 was used to quality-trim the reads, and FLASH v1.2.11 was used to merge paired reads so that full CDR3 sequences could be recovered. V, D and J germline segments were assigned to the rearranged TCRbeta sequences by MiGEC v1.2.1b. Clonotype statistics and Shannon-Wiener diversity indices were calculated with VDJtools v1.0.0. Except for diversity analysis, only each sample's 250 most abundant clonotypes were used in subsequent analyses to reduce sampling bias. TCRdb reanalyzed the raw reads on its own, using fastp at Q25 for trimming and MiXCR for clone calling, and kept in-frame beta chains. Duplicate CDR3 protein sequences are folded into a single record with the most common DNA and genes. TCRdb, not the authors, supplied the V and J calls. The sample table records about 320,000 distinct CDR3 sequences; about 62% of these occur just once. In total, the top ten clones hold roughly 9% of the sample.

Trimming costs V 5 bases and J 4 bases, and their ends lie 12 bases apart. The germline V gene sets CDR1 to SGHRS and CDR2 to YFSETQ. From cysteine to phenylalanine, the CDR3 is 13 amino acids long. Here the CDR3 DNA is all that survives: 39 bases in frame from base 1. Blood RNA was extracted from unsorted whole blood with TRIzol reagent; germline DNA came from the DNeasy Blood & Tissue kit. Chronic HBV infection was present in the patients, and the patients were treatment-naive at sampling. Four milliliters of peripheral blood were collected into K2EDTA tubes before surgery. The sequenced sample was peripheral blood. The chain joins TRBV5-1 to TRBJ1-1; TRBD1 could be the D gene, as 5 bases match. This sequence originates from a man in his forties with primary liver carcinoma and hepatitis B virus infection. The DNA sequence is as follows: TGCGCCAGCAGGGTGGGGGAGTCCACTGAAGCTTTCTTT. The resulting protein is CASRVGESTEAFF. The CDR3, completed at both ends by the reference TRBV5-1 and TRBJ1-1 genes, gives the full variable domain KAGVTQTPRYLIKTRGQQVTLSCSPISGHRSVSWYQQTPGQGLQFLFEYFSETQRNKGNFPGRFSGRQFSNSRSEMNVSTLELGDSALYLCASRVGESTEAFFGQGTRLTVV.